The 22 T cell receptor beta chains presented below share a single source sample, sequenced in a study of blood T cells in healthy people across ages. With a J-beta primer mix and a sample-barcoded 5' primer, a second PCR ran 7 to 11 cycles. In TCRdb, the 5' RACE reads were re-called with MiXCR into one record per CDR3 protein. The sample holds about 1.5 million distinct CDR3 sequences, roughly 43% seen once. Material for sequencing was blood. The receptors come from a woman aged 18-29 years in good health.

CDR3 in amino acids: CASSYGRYRGPGANVLTF. CDR3 coding DNA: TGTGCCAGCAGTTATGGTCGGTACAGGGGGCCCGGGGCCAACGTCCTGACTTTC. The rearrangement joins TRBV6-5 to TRBJ2-6; 9 nucleotides line up with TRBD1. This CDR3 is built from 18 residues. Germline values: CDR1 MNHEY, CDR2 SVGAGI. The V gene end was trimmed by 3 bases and the J gene end by 4 bases; junction bases not matched to a gene: 10.

The J gene is TRBJ1-1, the V gene TRBV21-1; TRBD1 is the table's D call, not checked against the DNA. TRBV21-1 has pseudogene status. The CDR3 covers 16 residues. This chain's CDR3 is CASSKERDRMNTEAFF. In nucleotides, the CDR3 is TGTGCCAGCAGCAAAGAAAGGGACAGGATGAACACTGAAGCTTTCTTT.

The chain is built from TRBV29-1 and TRBJ1-1; possibly TRBD1 for D (5 bases). CDR3 length equals 14 residues. CDR1 is SQVTM, CDR2 ANQGSEA, per germline. Deletions cut 4 bases from V and 3 bases from J, with 15 bases between. The CDR3 coding sequence is TGCAGCGTTGGGACCCTACGGGGGGACACTGAAGCTTTCTTT. Residues: CSVGTLRGDTEAFF.

The chain links TRBV7-2 to TRBJ2-3, with TRBD2 matching over 7 bases. Per germline, CDR1 SGHTA and CDR2 FQGNSA. The CDR3 has 17 residues. The V and J ends lost 2 bases and 7 bases, in that order; junction bases with no gene match: 15. CDR3 DNA: TGTGCCAGCAGCTTACATCCAGCGGGGCCCCGGGGGAATACGCAGTATTTT. Amino acids: CASSLHPAGPRGNTQYF.

This clonotype was picked up a small number of times. V gene TRBV24-1 combines with J gene TRBJ2-2, with D tentatively TRBD2 (6 bases). The V end was cut by 3 bases, the J end by 3 bases, with 10 bases between. CDR1 is KGHDR, CDR2 SFDVKD, per germline. This CDR3 is 15 amino acids long. CDR3 sequence: CATSDGGVDTGELFF. CDR3 DNA: TGTGCCACCAGTGATGGCGGGGTAGACACCGGGGAGCTGTTTTTT.

Concerning this clonotype: At one of its ends the junction is not consistent with the germline gene, which may arise from a read error. The rearrangement uses TRBV6-5 and TRBJ1-5; 7 bases line up with TRBD1. The CDR3 spans 15 residues. Germline values: CDR1 MNHEY, CDR2 SVGAGI. CDR3 nucleotide sequence: TGTGCCGGCAGCGTTACAGGGGATCACTTTAAGCCCCAGCATTTT. Protein sequence: CAGSVTGDHFKPQHF.

Of note for this clonotype: Germline is not matched at one junction end, which may reflect a read error. The chain joins TRBV6-5 to TRBJ2-5; 8 bases are shared with TRBD2. Germline V CDR1 and CDR2: MNHEY, SVGAGI. The CDR3 length is 17 residues. This CDR3 is CVSSYSIREGRVWTQYF. The CDR3 DNA follows: TGTGTCAGCAGTTACTCGATTCGGGAGGGAAGGGTTTGGACCCAGTACTTC.

The genes are TRBV20-1 and TRBJ2-3, with 15 bases that match TRBD2. The germline gives CDR1 DFQATT, CDR2 SNEGSKA (reference sequence). There are 16 residues in the CDR3. V gave up 6 bases and J gave up 4 bases; unmatched junction bases: 8. CDR3 in DNA: TGCAGTGCGCGAGGGACTAGCGGGAGGAGGGCAGATACGCAGTATTTT. This codes for CSARGTSGRRADTQYF.

The chain combines TRBV20-1 with TRBJ2-7; TRBD2 is a possible D gene (5 bases). The DNA end favors TRBJ2-5, so the J call may be wrong. The CDR3 is made up of 13 amino acids. Germline V CDR1 and CDR2: DFQATT, SNEGSKA (reference sequence). The CDR3 coding sequence is TGCAGTGCTAGAGTTCCGGGAACAGAGACCCAGTACTTC. This encodes CSARVPGTETQYF.

The rearrangement joins TRBV28 to TRBJ1-1, with D hard to call. Germline CDR1 MDHEN, CDR2 SYDVKM. CDR3 length equals 14 residues. V gave up 5 bases and J gave up 4 bases, with 14 bases separating them. This CDR3 reads CASSTETPPTEAFF. The CDR3 nucleotides read TGTGCCAGCAGTACGGAGACACCTCCCACTGAAGCTTTCTTT.

This chain connects TRBV6-7 to TRBJ1-2, with D hard to call. TRBV6-7 falls under the ORF class, with uncertain function. Trimming left V 11 bases short and J 1 base short, with 17 bases between. The CDR3 has 14 amino acids. The CDR3 protein is CAGAYSGLNYGYTF. The CDR3 DNA is TGTGCCGGAGCTTACAGTGGACTTAACTATGGCTACACCTTC.

The rearrangement links TRBV7-8 to TRBJ2-1, with 8 bases identical to TRBD2. The V and J ends lost 5 bases and 3 bases, in that order; junction bases with no gene match: 6. Germline CDR1 reads SGHVS; CDR2 reads FQNEAQ. The CDR3 length is 15 residues. This CDR3 is CASSPTSAIYNEQFF. In nucleotides, the CDR3 is TGTGCCAGCAGCCCGACTAGCGCCATCTACAATGAGCAGTTCTTC.

This clonotype came up once. This sequence joins TRBV6-5 and TRBJ1-4; the match to TRBD1 covers 9 bases. The CDR3 has 14 amino acids. The germline V gene has CDR1 MNHEY and CDR2 SVGAGI. CDR3 sequence (DNA): TGTGCTGGCAGCAAACAGGGGGCTAGAGAAAAACTGTTTTTT. As protein: CAGSKQGAREKLFF.

This clonotype was seen at least ten times. The CDR3 nucleotides are TGCAGCGTTGAAGGGAACGAGCAGTACTTC. Translating it yields CSVEGNEQYF. The chain employs TRBV29-1 and TRBJ2-7; D not resolved. Trimming shortened V by 1 base and J by 5 bases, and 3 bases separated the two germline ends. Germline CDR1 and CDR2: SQVTM and ANQGSEA. There are 10 residues in the CDR3.

Concerning this clonotype itself: A much larger clone sits a single nucleotide away, making a read error possible. The chain combines TRBV12-3 or TRBV12-4 with TRBJ1-2; 8 nucleotides agree with TRBD1. The V segment lost 4 bases and the J segment 6 bases; nucleotides outside the gene matches: 7. The CDR3 covers 14 residues. The CDR3 DNA follows: TGTGCCAGCAGTTCCCTGACAGGGGACCATGGCTACACCTTC. Translating it yields CASSSLTGDHGYTF.

This clonotype was found a few times. The chain has TRBV5-1 and TRBJ2-2, with D maybe TRBD2 (6 bases). The V end lost 0 bases, the J end lost 4 bases, and 13 bases lay between the germline ends. Germline V gene lookup returns CDR1 SGHRS and CDR2 YFSETQ. This CDR3 is built from 16 residues. Here the CDR3 reads CASSLEAGSATGELFF. DNA for the CDR3: TGCGCCAGCAGCTTGGAGGCGGGGTCGGCCACCGGGGAGCTGTTTTTT.

The chain is built from TRBV12-3 or TRBV12-4 and TRBJ1-1; a weak D match, TRBD1 (5 bases). The CDR3 is made up of 14 amino acids. The V and J ends lost 7 bases and 5 bases respectively, with 17 bases between them. CDR3 DNA: TGTGCCAGCACCCTAGCGAATGGGGGTACTGAAGCTTTCTTT. Its protein product is CASTLANGGTEAFF.

This clonotype was recorded at least ten times. V is TRBV12-3 or TRBV12-4 and J is TRBJ2-1; 9 bases line up with TRBD1. The CDR3 has 15 residues. Trimming removed 7 bases from V and 3 bases from J; junction bases left unmatched: 7. The CDR3 DNA is TGTGCCAGCACTCCACCGGGACAGGGCTACAATGAGCAGTTCTTC. It is translated as CASTPPGQGYNEQFF.

V gene TRBV5-1 combines with J gene TRBJ1-6, with 9 bases identical to TRBD1. The germline V gene has CDR1 SGHRS and CDR2 YFSETQ. V was clipped by 3 bases and J by 6 bases; unmatched bases: 4. The CDR3 is 15 residues long. CDR3: CASSSLDRGNSPLHF. Here the CDR3 DNA reads TGCGCCAGCAGCTCCCTGGACAGGGGTAATTCACCCCTCCACTTT.

The rearrangement uses TRBV2 and TRBJ2-1, with D possibly TRBD2 on 6 matching bases. V gave up 6 bases and J gave up 4 bases, with 16 bases separating them. CDR1 is SNHLY, CDR2 FYNNEI, per germline. The CDR3 is 15 amino acids. CDR3 nucleotide sequence: TGTGCCAGCAGGCCATTTAGCGGCCCGTACAATGAGCAGTTCTTC. Translated, it gives CASRPFSGPYNEQFF. The full variable domain, its missing parts supplied by reference TRBV2 and TRBJ2-1, is EPEVTQTPSHQVTQMGQEVILRCVPISNHLYFYWYRQILGQKVEFLVSFYNNEISEKSEIFDDQFSVERPDGSNFTLKIRSTKLEDSAMYFCASRPFSGPYNEQFFGPGTRLTVL.

Details on this clonotype: Being one base from a much bigger clone, this may be a read error. This chain links TRBV12-3 or TRBV12-4 with TRBJ2-1, with 11 bases fitting TRBD2. The trim removed 5 bases at V and 8 bases at J, leaving 8 bases unmatched. This CDR3 has 15 residues. CDR3 region: CASSPASGGLHEQFF. The CDR3 nucleotides read TGTGCCAGCAGTCCCGCTAGCGGGGGGCTTCATGAGCAGTTCTTC.

In its sample, this clonotype was seen many times. The chain employs TRBV12-3 or TRBV12-4 and TRBJ2-1; weak D call: TRBD1 (6 bases). The J call may be incorrect, as the DNA end agrees better with TRBJ2-7. The CDR3 runs to 11 residues. CDR3 in DNA: TGTGCCAGCAGACAGGGCGACGAGCAGTACTTC. It is translated as CASRQGDEQYF.